The clone carrying this TCR beta chain was seen more than once but under ten times. Its antigen is undetermined. TCRdb itself ran the RT-PCR reads through MiXCR, one entry per CDR3 protein. The sample comprises hundreds of thousands of distinct CDR3 sequences, 15% to 18% of which are singletons, and 11% rests with the top ten. The data are from a study of response to subunit inactivated influenza vaccine. Overall study findings and caveats: The authors offered the suggestion that each seasonal influenza vaccination recruits few new T cells.

Trimming removed 7 bases from V and 5 bases from J; junction bases left unmatched: 15. This CDR3 is 17 amino acids long. Sample: PBMCs from blood, taken 11 to 12 days after vaccination. The receptor comes from a man aged 50 to 60 who received an inactivated influenza vaccine. J is TRBJ2-2 and V is TRBV12-3 or TRBV12-4, with 8 bases lining up with TRBD2. In DNA form, the CDR3 reads TGTGCCAGCATAATGGATGTAGCGGGGTTTAGGACCGGGGAGCTGTTTTTT. As protein: CASIMDVAGFRTGELFF.